The source of this T cell receptor (beta chain) is a study of CD8+ T cells in alopecia areata. Study conclusions and caveats: While tofacitinib was given, many expanded lesional clones persisted in scalp and blood.

Treatment noted: oral pan-JAK inhibitor, 5-10 mg twice daily. The CDR3 length is 14 residues. The V end was cut by 4 bases, the J end by 4 bases, with 13 bases between. Per germline, CDR1 SEHNR and CDR2 FQNEAQ (reference sequence). With regard to this clone: The antigen is not known.

cDNA prepared by RNA extraction and subsequent reverse transcription served as the template for sequencing. Repertoires were generated with immunoSEQ multiplex PCR, while TCRdb's copy carries only in-frame clones and drops some. The sample has about 200,000 clones, more than 55% seen once. Here the sequenced sample was CD4+ T cells sorted from blood, taken at week 4, from a patient treated with tofacitinib. The chain recombines TRBV7-9 with TRBJ1-2; D is possibly TRBD1 (5 bases). This clonotype was obtained from a human donor with alopecia areata. The CDR3 sequence is CASSSQGASYGYTF. CDR3 DNA sequence: TGTGCCAGCAGCTCTCAAGGGGCGAGCTATGGCTACACCTTC.